Presented here are 22 T cell receptor beta chains from one specimen sequenced in a study of shared clonotypes between healthy human individuals. CD45RO negativity and positive selection for CCR7 defined naive CD8 cells, a population that excluded terminally differentiated effector memory CD45RA+ cells. Profiling relied on immunoSEQ multiplex PCR, and the TCRdb table lists in-frame clones only, not all of them. The sample records around 2,000,000 clones, about 94% being singletons. The sample taken for sequencing was naive CD8+ T cells sorted from blood. The receptors stem from a man aged 18-30 years in good health.

The chain carries TRBV19 and TRBJ1-5, with D hard to call. Germline-derived CDR1 and CDR2 are LNHDA and SQIVND (reference sequence). V was cut by 6 bases and J by 0 bases, with 6 bases left in between. The length of the CDR3 is 13 residues. The CDR3 DNA is TGTGCCAGTAGGTCGTATAGCAATCAGCCCCAGCATTTT. Protein: CASRSYSNQPQHF.

As regards this clone: Within the sample, other DNA sequences also encode this same CDR3. V is TRBV27 and J is TRBJ2-5; D is undetermined. The germline CDR1 and CDR2 sequences are MNHEY and SMNVEV (reference sequence). CDR3 length: 13 residues. V lost 5 bases and J 2 bases, leaving 9 bases between the germline ends. In DNA form, the CDR3 reads TGTGCCAGCAGTCTCGGCCTACAAGAGACCCAGTACTTC. This encodes CASSLGLQETQYF.

The rearrangement uses TRBV4-1 and TRBJ2-5; 7 bases fit TRBD2. The CDR3 is 16 amino acids. CDR1 and CDR2 from the germline V gene are MGHRA and YSYEKL. Trimming cost V 0 bases and J 3 bases; bases outside gene matches: 7. The CDR3 is CASSQEPLSGEETQYF. CDR3 bases: TGCGCCAGCAGCCAAGAACCTCTGAGCGGGGAAGAGACCCAGTACTTC.

This chain joins TRBV5-5 and TRBJ1-1; no definite D call. Trimming removed 4 bases from V and 3 bases from J, with 19 bases in between. This CDR3 is 16 amino acids long. Germline CDR1 and CDR2: SGHKS and YYEKEE (reference sequence). Written as DNA, the CDR3 is TGTGCCAGCAGCCCCGCGATTGGTGCCGGGTACACTGAAGCTTTCTTT. It is translated as CASSPAIGAGYTEAFF.

This chain links TRBV2 with TRBJ2-1; D possibly corresponds to TRBD1 (5 bases). CDR1 SNHLY and CDR2 FYNNEI come from the germline V gene. The CDR3 has 14 amino acids. The germline V and J ends were trimmed by 8 bases and 0 bases, with 11 bases remaining between them. This CDR3 reads CASYDSSSYNEQFF. The CDR3 DNA follows: TGTGCCAGCTACGACAGCAGCTCCTACAATGAGCAGTTCTTC.

The chain joins TRBV9 to TRBJ2-3; 12 bases map to TRBD2. The trim removed 0 bases at V and 5 bases at J, leaving 4 bases unmatched. Germline V gives CDR1 SGDLS, CDR2 YYNGEE. The CDR3 spans 16 residues. CDR3 protein: CASSVVLAGGLDTQYF. The CDR3 coding sequence is TGTGCCAGCAGCGTAGTGCTAGCGGGGGGGCTAGATACGCAGTATTTT.

V gene TRBV7-9 combines with J gene TRBJ2-3; 7 positions match TRBD2. This CDR3 has 17 residues. Germline trimming cut 5 bases from V and 4 bases from J; bases unmatched to any gene: 15. Germline V CDR1 and CDR2: SEHNR, FQNEAQ (reference sequence). DNA of the CDR3: TGTGCCAGCAGCACAAGATACGGGGAGGGTACAGCAGATACGCAGTATTTT. Its translation is CASSTRYGEGTADTQYF. The variable domain in full, with the rest retrieved from reference TRBV7-9 and TRBJ2-3, is DTGVSQNPRHKITKRGQNVTFRCDPISEHNRLYWYRQTLGQGPEFLTYFQNEAQLEKSRLLSDRFSAERPKGSFSTLEIQRTEQGDSAMYLCASSTRYGEGTADTQYFGPGTRLTVL.

This clone has at least ten counts. V is TRBV28 and J is TRBJ2-7; tentative D call: TRBD1 (6 bases). Germline-derived CDR1 and CDR2 are MDHEN and SYDVKM. The CDR3 has 15 amino acids. Deletions cut 2 bases from V and 6 bases from J, with 17 bases between. CDR3 in amino acids: CASSLLTGSMGEQYF. The CDR3 DNA reads as TGTGCCAGCAGTTTACTTACAGGGTCCATGGGCGAGCAGTACTTC. Filled out from reference TRBV28 and TRBJ2-7, the complete variable domain reads DVKVTQSSRYLVKRTGEKVFLECVQDMDHENMFWYRQDPGLGLRLIYFSYDVKMKEKGDIPEGYSVSREKKERFSLILESASTNQTSMYLCASSLLTGSMGEQYFGPGTRLTVT.

A note on this clone: At the DNA level, this CDR3 is encoded by other sequences in the same sample as well. The chain combines TRBV13 with TRBJ1-1, with D possibly being TRBD1 (5 bases). CDR1 and CDR2 (germline): PRHDT, FYEKMQ (reference sequence). V lost 3 bases to trimming and J lost 1 base, with 9 bases between them. This CDR3 is built from 14 residues. CDR3 residues: CASSFSTGNTEAFF. The CDR3 DNA is TGTGCCAGCAGCTTCTCAACAGGGAACACTGAAGCTTTCTTT.

The rearrangement joins TRBV5-6 to TRBJ2-4; D might be TRBD2 (6 bases). The V end lost 4 bases, the J end lost 0 bases, and 11 bases lay between the germline ends. The CDR3 loop spans 15 amino acids. Germline lookup yields CDR1 SGHDT and CDR2 YYEEEE. CDR3 nucleotides: TGTGCCAGCAGCCCTGGGGGACTAGCCAAAAACATTCAGTACTTC. It codes for CASSPGGLAKNIQYF.

This chain joins TRBV9 and TRBJ2-3, with TRBD2 identical over 10 bases. The junction had 12 bases not matched to a gene; V was cut back by 2 bases and J by 6 bases. The CDR3 runs 17 residues. Germline loops: CDR1 SGDLS, CDR2 YYNGEE. The CDR3 bases are TGTGCCAGCAGCGTGGGGCGGACTAGCGGACAAGGGGATACGCAGTATTTT. It specifies CASSVGRTSGQGDTQYF.

In this sample, this clone turned up once. The chain couples TRBV27 to TRBJ2-6, with D perhaps assigned TRBD1 or TRBD2 (5 bases each). V gave up 11 bases and J gave up 0 bases, with 17 bases separating them. Germline-derived CDR1 and CDR2 are MNHEY and SMNVEV (reference sequence). This CDR3 has 16 amino acids. The CDR3 reads CASLGGPRSGANVLTF. In DNA form, the CDR3 reads TGTGCCTCCCTTGGGGGTCCACGCTCTGGGGCCAACGTCCTGACTTTC.

This chain uses TRBV5-1 with TRBJ2-1; D gene uncertain. The germline V gene has CDR1 SGHRS and CDR2 YFSETQ. V was shortened by 0 bases and J by 6 bases, with 10 bases between the two germline ends. The CDR3 is made up of 14 amino acids. In DNA, the CDR3 is TGCGCCAGCAGCTTGGGGGCGGATATCAATGAGCAGTTCTTC. Translated: CASSLGADINEQFF.

The V and J genes are TRBV11-3 and TRBJ2-3, with TRBD1 identical over 11 bases. The germline V gene has CDR1 SGHNT and CDR2 YENEEA. The CDR3 spans 15 residues. Trimming cost V 5 bases and J 3 bases; bases outside gene matches: 4. CDR3 sequence (DNA): TGTGCCAGCAGCGAGGACAGGGGGCTAACAGATACGCAGTATTTT. It specifies CASSEDRGLTDTQYF.

This clone appeared a single time. This chain connects TRBV4-3 to TRBJ2-7; TRBD2 might be the D (5 bases). Germline CDR1 is LGHNA and CDR2 is YSLEER. V was clipped by 2 bases and J by 2 bases, with 13 bases between them. The CDR3 extends over 15 amino acids. The CDR3 reads CASSQTHSGTYEQYF. The CDR3 region has the DNA TGCGCCAGCAGCCAAACACACTCCGGGACCTACGAGCAGTACTTC.

The chain couples TRBV6-5 to TRBJ2-7, with no clear D. Germline V CDR1 and CDR2: MNHEY, SVGAGI. This CDR3 contains 13 residues. Trimming pared 6 bases from V and 6 bases from J, leaving 15 bases between. The CDR3 protein is CASSESWRSEQYF. Here the CDR3 DNA reads TGTGCCAGCAGCGAGTCGTGGCGAAGCGAGCAGTACTTC.

The chain is built from TRBV4-1 and TRBJ2-1, with unresolved D. CDR1 and CDR2 from the germline V gene are MGHRA and YSYEKL. The CDR3 has 14 residues. V was pared by 0 bases and J by 2 bases, with 5 bases between. This CDR3 reads CASSQDQTYNEQFF. For the CDR3, the DNA is TGCGCCAGCAGCCAAGATCAAACCTACAATGAGCAGTTCTTC.

The chain's CDR3 is CASSQSTATQYF. Here the CDR3 DNA reads TGCGCCAGCAGCCAATCAACAGCGACCCAGTACTTC. V usage is TRBV4-1 and J usage is TRBJ2-5; unclear D gene. The CDR3 loop spans 12 amino acids. Trimming pared 2 bases from V and 7 bases from J, leaving 8 bases between. Germline assignment: CDR1 MGHRA and CDR2 YSYEKL.

The rearrangement uses TRBV7-9 and TRBJ2-1; D may be TRBD1 (8 bases). Trimming cost V 6 bases and J 9 bases, with 24 bases left between them. CDR1 is SEHNR and CDR2 is FQNEAQ in the germline V gene (reference sequence). The length of the CDR3 is 16 residues. The CDR3 DNA follows: TGTGCCAGCAGTACGTTCGACAGGGGACTACTGGGTGAGCAGTTCTTC. Its translation is CASSTFDRGLLGEQFF.

This chain links TRBV15 with TRBJ1-4, with D maybe TRBD1 (6 bases). The CDR3 has 17 amino acids. CDR1 and CDR2 from the germline V gene are LNHNV and YYDKDF (reference sequence). V gave up 4 bases and J gave up 3 bases, with 18 bases separating them. The CDR3 loop reads CATSKDLAGAANEKLFF. The CDR3 DNA reads TGTGCCACCAGCAAGGATCTAGCGGGGGCGGCTAATGAAAAACTGTTTTTT.

The count of this clone is one. The genes are TRBV19 and TRBJ2-5; 7 bases map to TRBD1. The CDR3 runs 15 residues. Trimming took 3 bases from V and 2 from J; bases not matched to a gene: 6. CDR1 LNHDA and CDR2 SQIVND come from the germline V gene (reference sequence). The CDR3 here is CASSIDGRGQETQYF. In DNA, the CDR3 is TGTGCCAGTAGTATTGATGGCAGGGGGCAAGAGACCCAGTACTTC.

In nucleotides, the CDR3 is TGTGCCAGCAGTGGGGGACTAGCGGGATACAATGAGCAGTTCTTC. This encodes CASSGGLAGYNEQFF. V usage is TRBV6-4 and J usage is TRBJ2-1, with 13 positions matching TRBD2. Germline V CDR1 and CDR2: MRHNA, SNTAGT. Trimming cost V 4 bases and J 4 bases; bases outside gene matches: 1. This CDR3 is built from 15 residues.